This TCR beta chain was recorded in a study of cytomegalovirus exposure and HLA in healthy donors. Study context: As released early, the data held about 85 million unique TCRs from HLA-typed donors.

Study outcomes and limitations: In a later analysis, TCR beta V- and J-gene trimming was associated with a missense DCLRE1C variant.

Use of 60 Vbeta and 13 Jbeta primers characterized the PCR. Produced via immunoSEQ multiplex PCR; TCRdb's table is partial and in-frame only. The sample lists 180,000 or so clones, approximately 80% occurring once. As for this clone: Its matching antigen is unknown.

The sample was PBMCs. The receptor comes from a girl aged 10-17 years in good health and CMV-seropositive.

The CDR3 protein is CASQGYGYTF. Here the CDR3 DNA reads TGTGCCAGTCAGGGATATGGCTACACCTTC. The V and J genes are TRBV7-9 and TRBJ1-2; maybe TRBD1 (5 bases). The germline V gene encodes CDR1 SEHNR and CDR2 FQNEAQ (reference sequence). Trimming stripped 9 bases from V and 5 bases from J, with 7 bases between. This CDR3 is 10 amino acids long. Combining the CDR3 with reference TRBV7-9 and TRBJ1-2 gives the whole variable domain DTGVSQNPRHKITKRGQNVTFRCDPISEHNRLYWYRQTLGQGPEFLTYFQNEAQLEKSRLLSDRFSAERPKGSFSTLEIQRTEQGDSAMYLCASQGYGYTFGSGTRLTVV.